This T cell receptor (beta chain) was observed in a study of technical replicates of blood from a few donors (TCRdb year 2017). This clone was seen a handful of times. The specificity of this receptor is unknown. No much larger clone is present one base from it, and per-base qualities are unavailable. Based on the germline V gene, the CDR1 and CDR2 sequences are SGHRS and YFSETQ. Inclusive of the bounding cysteine and phenylalanine, the CDR3 is 14 residues long. Just CDR3 DNA is preserved here, 42 bases in frame from base 1. V trim: 7 bases; J trim: 1 base; unmatched bases: 7. The protocol used for the library was the immunoSEQ multiplex PCR assay. In its TCRdb copy, this immuneACCESS table keeps in-frame sequences only and misses some clones. Where compared with another copy, unresolved V genes explain less than half of these, and the others have no known cause. The sample table shows 73,000 or so clones, and roughly nine tenths are seen once. The top ten hold about 0.25% of the sample.

The specimen was T cells isolated from PBMCs. The sequence was collected from a human donor in good health. The sequence joins TRBV5-1 to TRBJ1-1; 7 central bases correspond to TRBD1. In nucleotide form, the sequence is TGCGCCAGCGCAAAGGGACAGTCGAACACTGAAGCTTTCTTT. This is translated as CASAKGQSNTEAFF.